The 13 T cell receptor beta chains presented below share a single source sample, sequenced in a study of identical twins. From the 5' RACE reads, TCRdb called clonotypes with MiXCR, one entry per CDR3 protein. The table has 690,000 or so distinct CDR3 sequences, around 6% seen once; the top ten hold roughly 2%. Sequencing was done on a sample of naive T cells sorted from blood. These TCRs come from a man aged 18 to 35 in good health.

This clonotype was found many times. The V gene is TRBV12-3 or TRBV12-4, the J gene TRBJ2-2; D remains unclear. This CDR3 is 16 amino acids long. Deletions cut 3 bases from V and 0 bases from J, with 11 bases between. The CDR3 here is CASSFPKTSNTGELFF. DNA for the CDR3: TGTGCCAGCAGTTTCCCCAAGACCTCGAACACCGGGGAGCTGTTTTTT.

In its sample, this clonotype was seen many times. V is TRBV20-1 and J is TRBJ2-7, with D perhaps TRBD1 (6 bases). V gave up 0 bases and J gave up 1 base, with 16 bases separating them. This CDR3 spans 16 amino acids. Germline values: CDR1 DFQATT, CDR2 SNEGSKA (reference sequence). The CDR3 nucleotides are TGCAGTGCTAGAGACCCCGGACAGAGGTTTTCCTACGAGCAGTACTTC. Translating it yields CSARDPGQRFSYEQYF.

This clonotype has just a few counts. CDR3 DNA: TGCAGTGCTAAAGGACGGAGCAATCAGCCCCAGCATTTT. This encodes CSAKGRSNQPQHF. The chain recombines TRBV20-1 with TRBJ1-5; no clear D gene. The V end was cut by 4 bases, the J end by 1 base, with 8 bases between. Germline lookup yields CDR1 DFQATT and CDR2 SNEGSKA (reference sequence). The CDR3 is 13 residues long.

This clonotype was recorded many times. The chain has TRBV5-1 and TRBJ1-2; a weak D match, TRBD1 (6 bases). CDR1 SGHRS and CDR2 YFSETQ come from the germline V gene. The CDR3 extends over 15 amino acids. Trimming took off 4 bases at V and 4 bases at J, with 17 bases between the two ends. The CDR3 DNA reads as TGCGCCAGCAGCGTTGGGCAGGGGAACATCTATGGCTACACCTTC. Its translation: CASSVGQGNIYGYTF.

This clonotype has more than one count but fewer than ten. The chain is built from TRBV6-2 or TRBV6-3 and TRBJ2-6, with TRBD1 as a possible D gene (6 bases). Trimming removed 0 bases at V and 0 bases at J, with 27 bases between. Germline CDR1 MNHEY, CDR2 SVGEGT. The CDR3 consists of 23 residues. The chain's CDR3 is CASSYSMLAPGTFDNSGANVLTF. The CDR3 DNA is TGTGCCAGCAGTTACTCGATGCTCGCCCCCGGGACATTCGACAACTCTGGGGCCAACGTCCTGACTTTC.

This clonotype was picked up a small number of times. The V call is TRBV11-2, the J call TRBJ2-5; no firm D call. The germline V gene has CDR1 SGHAT and CDR2 FQNNGV. The germline V and J ends were trimmed by 1 base and 2 bases, with 11 bases remaining between them. This CDR3 is 15 amino acids long. The CDR3 nucleotides are TGTGCCAGCAGCTTAGCTCCCCTACCACAAGAGACCCAGTACTTC. Translation gives CASSLAPLPQETQYF. The whole variable domain, remainder taken from reference TRBV11-2 and TRBJ2-5, is EAGVAQSPRYKIIEKRQSVAFWCNPISGHATLYWYQQILGQGPKLLIQFQNNGVVDDSQLPKDRFSAERLKGVDSTLKIQPAKLEDSAVYLCASSLAPLPQETQYFGPGTRLLVL.

This clonotype was seen a single time. A read error may explain this, as a much larger clone is one base away. The conserved phenylalanine or tryptophan normally closing the CDR3 is absent here, so this likely arose from a read error. The chain employs TRBV20-1 and TRBJ2-3; 10 bases line up with TRBD2. Germline-derived CDR1 and CDR2 are DFQATT and SNEGSKA (reference sequence). The CDR3 totals 13 residues. V lost 5 bases to trimming and J lost 2 bases; unmatched junction nucleotides: 1. CDR3 protein: CSALAGATDTQYY. CDR3 coding DNA: TGCAGTGCTCTAGCGGGAGCCACAGATACGCAGTATTAT.

This clonotype was seen more than once but under ten times. V is TRBV25-1 and J is TRBJ2-5, with 8 bases identical to TRBD1. CDR1 MGHDK and CDR2 SYGVNS come from the germline V gene. With V trimmed by 7 bases and J by 2 bases, 6 bases remained unmatched. The CDR3 sequence is 14 residues long. For the CDR3, the DNA is TGTGCCAGCAACTCCTGGGACAGGCAAGAGACCCAGTACTTC. This encodes CASNSWDRQETQYF.

This clonotype was seen ten or more times. The V and J genes are TRBV5-1 and TRBJ2-1; a possible D gene is TRBD2 (6 bases). Germline V lookup: CDR1 SGHRS, CDR2 YFSETQ. This CDR3 comprises 16 residues. Trimming cost V 0 bases and J 3 bases, with 13 bases left between them. CDR3 loop: CASSLARSGHYNEQFF. The CDR3 DNA is TGCGCCAGCAGCTTGGCCAGGAGCGGGCACTACAATGAGCAGTTCTTC.

The chain employs TRBV7-8 and TRBJ2-5; D gene unclear. This CDR3 has 14 amino acids. Trimming took 3 bases from V and 1 from J, leaving 9 bases between them. Germline lookup yields CDR1 SGHVS and CDR2 FQNEAQ. CDR3 DNA: TGTGCCAGCAGCTTCGTGACATCCCAAGAGACCCAGTACTTC. Its protein is CASSFVTSQETQYF.

The chain employs TRBV20-1 and TRBJ2-7; D unclear. The V end was cut by 4 bases, the J end by 3 bases, with 13 bases between. The germline gives CDR1 DFQATT, CDR2 SNEGSKA (reference sequence). CDR3 length: 13 amino acids. Here the CDR3 DNA reads TGCAGTGCTATCCTGGACCCTGACTACGAGCAGTACTTC. Protein product: CSAILDPDYEQYF.

The sample holds a few counts of this clonotype. The chain uses TRBV20-1 and TRBJ2-1; no reliable D call. Trimming took off 4 bases at V and 3 bases at J, with 22 bases between the two ends. The CDR3 contains 17 residues. Germline V gene sequence: CDR1 DFQATT, CDR2 SNEGSKA (reference sequence). CDR3 amino acids: CSANHRPPDSFYNEQFF. CDR3 nucleotide sequence: TGCAGTGCTAATCATCGGCCTCCCGACTCCTTCTACAATGAGCAGTTCTTC.

This clonotype has a count of ten or more. The rearrangement uses TRBV25-1 and TRBJ2-7; no firm D call. The germline V and J ends were trimmed by 0 bases and 2 bases, with 14 bases remaining between them. The CDR3 extends over 16 amino acids. Per the germline V gene, CDR1 is MGHDK and CDR2 is SYGVNS. CDR3 nucleotides: TGTGCCAGCAGTGAATATCGGAAGCTCCTGGCCTACGAGCAGTACGTC. Translation: CASSEYRKLLAYEQYV.